This TCR beta chain was sequenced during a study of shared clonotypes between healthy human individuals. The germline V gene has CDR1 SEHNR and CDR2 FQNEAQ (reference sequence). The CDR3 extends over 12 amino acids. Trimming removed 1 base at V and 15 bases at J, with 13 bases between. Naive CD8 isolation took CD45RO-negative cells positively selected for CCR7 and excluded terminally differentiated effector memory CD45RA+ cells. Only in-frame clones appear in the TCRdb table, and some are missing; sequencing was by immunoSEQ multiplex PCR. Of about 1,900,000 clones detected, about 95% appear once; the ten largest clones hold roughly 1%.

This TCR was sampled from a man between 18 and 35 years old in good health. Sequencing was done on a sample of naive CD8+ T cells sorted from blood. The chain carries TRBV7-9 and TRBJ1-5, with D perhaps TRBD1 (5 bases). The CDR3, as DNA: TGTGCCAGCAGCTTAGGATCCAGGGTTAGGCATTTT. Amino acid sequence: CASSLGSRVRHF.